The entry below describes one T cell receptor (beta chain). This specimen comes from a study of T cells in localized non-small cell lung cancer. Libraries were prepared by immunoSEQ multiplex PCR; TCRdb keeps only in-frame clonotypes and omits some of them. The repertoire holds tens of thousands of clones, with roughly 80% as singletons. Germline V gene sequence: CDR1 SEHNR, CDR2 FQNEAQ (reference sequence). V lost 0 bases and J 4 bases, leaving 4 bases between the germline ends. This CDR3 region has 12 residues. The sequenced sample was PBMCs, obtained before any cancer treatment. This rearrangement joins TRBV7-9 to TRBJ2-7; D is uncertain. The origin of this receptor is a man aged 40 to 75 with stage II lung adenocarcinoma. The CDR3, as DNA: TGTGCCAGCAGCTTAGCGGAGTACGAGCAGTACTTC. It yields the protein CASSLAEYEQYF.